The clone carrying this TCR beta chain is a singleton in its sample. Its antigen is not known. The length of the CDR3 is 13 residues. Germline V gene lookup returns CDR1 SGHDN and CDR2 FVKESK. V lost 4 bases and J lost 1, with 7 bases in between. Since all of the isolated RNA was reverse transcribed, expressed TCRB transcripts were what got sequenced. Sequencing used immunoSEQ multiplex PCR; TCRdb keeps in-frame clones, though not all of them. Among roughly 240,000 clones listed, 24% were seen once. CD45RO/CCR7/CD25/CD127/CD95/CD27 separated CD4+ naive, central memory, regulatory and stem cell-like memory cells by sorting. In all sorted populations, purity surpassed 95%. The data were taken from a study of beta chain features in type 1 diabetes. Points from the study as a whole: More deletions and fewer insertions at VDJ junctions were found in patients with type 1 diabetes. The similarity of naive, central memory and Treg TCRB repertoires appeared greater among patients than among healthy donors. Type 1 diabetes patients had moderately but significantly shorter TCRB CDR3s in all four CD4+ subsets.

Sequences were obtained from naive CD4+ T cells from blood. J is TRBJ1-1 and V is TRBV14; D gene unclear. The TCR comes from a woman in her thirties with type 1 diabetes. CDR3 region: CASSLTRNTEAFF. DNA for the CDR3: TGTGCCAGCAGCCTGACACGGAACACTGAAGCTTTCTTT.